This T cell receptor (beta chain) is drawn from a study of blood T cell repertoires in COVID-19. Study overall: Sites in the United States, Italy and Spain provided acute and convalescent COVID-19 samples.

Turning to this clone: In the same sample, other DNA sequences code for this CDR3.

The CDR3 loop spans 16 amino acids. V trimming: 1 base; J trimming: 2 bases; junction bases outside the gene matches: 6. Germline CDR1 is GTSNPN and CDR2 is SVGIG (reference sequence). Authors' processing steps: Amplification with reference gene primers provided the estimates of nucleated cell counts. Clones were read by immunoSEQ multiplex PCR, and TCRdb kept only the in-frame ones, dropping some. The DNA gave D and trimming, while V, J and clone size come from that table. The sample lists under 200,000 clones; approximately 91% were seen once. This clonotype originated in a man younger than 35 with acute or convalescent COVID-19. Sequences were obtained from peripheral blood. V gene TRBV30 combines with J gene TRBJ2-5, with 11 bases fitting TRBD2. The CDR3 DNA sequence: TGTGCCTGGAGTGGGCTAGCGGGGGGTGCACAAGAGACCCAGTACTTC. Its translation is CAWSGLAGGAQETQYF.